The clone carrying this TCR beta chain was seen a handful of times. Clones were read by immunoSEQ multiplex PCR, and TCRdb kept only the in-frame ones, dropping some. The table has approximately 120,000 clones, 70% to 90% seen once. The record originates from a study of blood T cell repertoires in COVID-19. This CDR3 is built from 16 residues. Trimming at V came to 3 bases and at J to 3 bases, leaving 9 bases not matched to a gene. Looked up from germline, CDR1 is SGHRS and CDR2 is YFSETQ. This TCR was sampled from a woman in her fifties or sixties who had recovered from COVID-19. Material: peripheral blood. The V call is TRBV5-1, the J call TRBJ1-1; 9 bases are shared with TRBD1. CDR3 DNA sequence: TGCGCCAGCAGCTCTACAACAGGGGGCGCGTACACTGAAGCTTTCTTT. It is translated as CASSSTTGGAYTEAFF.